This TCR beta chain is from a study of blood T cell repertoires in COVID-19. About the study: Samples came from the United States, Italy and Spain, spanning acute and convalescent COVID-19.

This CDR3 has 13 amino acids. CDR1 and CDR2 (germline): MNHEY, SVGAGI. V was pared by 3 bases and J by 8 bases, with 11 bases between. Clones were sequenced by immunoSEQ multiplex PCR, and TCRdb holds only the in-frame ones, with some missing. The sample consists of 150,000 to 250,000 clones, 75% to 90% of them appearing once. The recovered donors of Cohort 3 showed two negative PCRs, clearance, or symptom resolution. The gene calls are TRBV6-5 and TRBJ2-1; D is perhaps TRBD1 (6 bases). Sequencing was performed on PBMCs or T cells enriched from blood (not recorded which). This receptor was taken from a woman aged 30 to 39 who had recovered from COVID-19. Here the CDR3 DNA reads TGTGCCAGCAGTTATGGGACACGTTATGAGCAGTTCTTC. Translating it yields CASSYGTRYEQFF.